This entry lists 9 T cell receptor beta chains sequenced from one sample in a study of T cell responses to AZD1222 COVID-19 vaccine. Clones were read by immunoSEQ multiplex PCR, and TCRdb kept only the in-frame ones, dropping some. The sample includes just under 80,000 clones, roughly 90% of them seen just once. The specimen comprised peripheral blood, sampled 28 days after the second AZD1222 dose. Every receptor here comes from an adult who received the AZD1222 COVID-19 vaccine.

The genes are TRBV9 and TRBJ2-7; D might be TRBD2 (6 bases). CDR1 SGDLS and CDR2 YYNGEE come from the germline V gene. Trimming stripped 3 bases from V and 1 base from J, with 11 bases between. The length of the CDR3 is 14 residues. The CDR3 loop is CASSEASASYEQYF. The CDR3 DNA is TGTGCCAGCAGCGAAGCTAGCGCATCCTACGAGCAGTACTTC.

The rearrangement links TRBV7-2 to TRBJ2-1; D possibly corresponds to TRBD2 (5 bases). Germline CDR1 SGHTA, CDR2 FQGNSA. V was cut by 1 base and J by 4 bases, with 14 bases left in between. There are 16 residues in the CDR3. CDR3 nucleotides: TGTGCCAGCAGCTTAGGGGGAGATTTACGGTACAATGAGCAGTTCTTC. Protein: CASSLGGDLRYNEQFF.

The chain is built from TRBV7-9 and TRBJ1-5; D is ambiguous. This CDR3 spans 13 amino acids. Trimming stripped 3 bases from V and 5 bases from J, with 8 bases between. Germline lookup yields CDR1 SEHNR and CDR2 FQNEAQ (reference sequence). Here the CDR3 DNA reads TGTGCCAGCAGCTTGGACGGGTATCAGCCCCAGCATTTT. It encodes CASSLDGYQPQHF.

This clone was seen a single time. V gene TRBV18 combines with J gene TRBJ2-7; TRBD1 is a possible D gene (6 bases). CDR3 length equals 15 residues. The V and J ends lost 1 base and 3 bases respectively, with 13 bases between them. Germline loops: CDR1 KGHSH, CDR2 LQKENI. The CDR3 region has the DNA TGTGCCAGCTCACCACTACGGGACAATAACTACGAGCAGTACTTC. Amino acids: CASSPLRDNNYEQYF.

The gene calls are TRBV2 and TRBJ1-4, with TRBD1 matching 8 bases. CDR3 size: 14 residues. V shed 6 bases, J shed 8 bases, and the junction held 8 bases outside the gene matches. Looked up from germline, CDR1 is SNHLY and CDR2 is FYNNEI. In DNA form, the CDR3 reads TGTGCCAGCAGCCCACAGGGGGTGTGGGAAAAACTGTTTTTT. It encodes CASSPQGVWEKLFF.

V gene TRBV7-9 combines with J gene TRBJ1-5, with TRBD1 matching over 7 bases. The CDR3 length is 13 residues. V gave up 3 bases and J gave up 5 bases; unmatched junction bases: 1. CDR1 is SEHNR, CDR2 FQNEAQ, per germline (reference sequence). This chain's CDR3 is CASSFTGDQPQHF. The DNA of the CDR3 is TGTGCCAGCAGCTTTACAGGGGATCAGCCCCAGCATTTT. Complete variable domain (other parts from reference TRBV7-9 and TRBJ1-5): DTGVSQNPRHKITKRGQNVTFRCDPISEHNRLYWYRQTLGQGPEFLTYFQNEAQLEKSRLLSDRFSAERPKGSFSTLEIQRTEQGDSAMYLCASSFTGDQPQHFGDGTRLSIL.

The chain recombines TRBV7-3 with TRBJ1-1; D ambiguous. The V and J ends lost 5 bases and 1 base respectively, with 11 bases between them. The CDR3 totals 14 residues. Germline V gives CDR1 SGHTA, CDR2 FQGTGA. The CDR3 is CASSQSGPNTEAFF. The CDR3 DNA is TGTGCCAGCAGCCAGTCCGGGCCGAACACTGAAGCTTTCTTT.

This clone has only one observation. The V call is TRBV6-6, the J call TRBJ1-2; TRBD1 agrees at 7 bases. The V gene end was trimmed by 2 bases and the J gene end by 4 bases; junction bases not matched to a gene: 4. The CDR3 is made up of 14 amino acids. CDR1 is MNHNY and CDR2 is SVGAGI in the germline V gene (reference sequence). The CDR3 is CASSYAGQAYGYTF. The CDR3 DNA reads TGTGCCAGCAGTTACGCCGGACAGGCCTATGGCTACACCTTC.

This sequence joins TRBV7-2 and TRBJ2-1; no clear D gene. CDR3 length equals 11 residues. Germline CDR1 SGHTA, CDR2 FQGNSA. V lost 5 bases, J lost 10 bases, and 9 bases lay in between. CDR3 in amino acids: CASSVTKEQFF. Here the CDR3 DNA reads TGTGCCAGCAGCGTAACGAAGGAGCAGTTCTTC.